The subject of this entry is one T cell receptor beta chain. The antigen remains unidentified. The sort gate was single viable CD3+CD4+CD8-CD45RO+ cells for memory CD4+ T cells. Trimming left V 1 base short and J 1 base short, with 13 bases between. The CDR3 spans 15 residues. Germline V gene sequence: CDR1 SQVTM, CDR2 ANQGSEA. This entry is derived from a study of memory CD4+ T cells and cytomegalovirus serostatus. Findings of the study overall: CMV serostatus prediction reached median AUC roughly 0.95, or 0.91 with US-trained model.

Source study methods: Out-of-frame sequences were removed, leaving a few million distinct TCRbeta sequences. Assay used: immunoSEQ multiplex PCR; TCRdb lists only in-frame clones, some missing. The V and J calls and clone size were taken over from that table, and D and trimming were inferred from the DNA. This sample has around 40,000 clones, with roughly 78% found just once. The clonotype originates from an adult in good health and CMV-seronegative. J is TRBJ1-1 and V is TRBV29-1; tentatively, D is TRBD1 (5 bases). Sample: memory CD4+ T cells from blood. For the CDR3, the DNA is TGCAGCGTTGAAGGTGAGGAGGGGAGGAACACTGAAGCTTTCTTT. Translating it yields CSVEGEEGRNTEAFF.